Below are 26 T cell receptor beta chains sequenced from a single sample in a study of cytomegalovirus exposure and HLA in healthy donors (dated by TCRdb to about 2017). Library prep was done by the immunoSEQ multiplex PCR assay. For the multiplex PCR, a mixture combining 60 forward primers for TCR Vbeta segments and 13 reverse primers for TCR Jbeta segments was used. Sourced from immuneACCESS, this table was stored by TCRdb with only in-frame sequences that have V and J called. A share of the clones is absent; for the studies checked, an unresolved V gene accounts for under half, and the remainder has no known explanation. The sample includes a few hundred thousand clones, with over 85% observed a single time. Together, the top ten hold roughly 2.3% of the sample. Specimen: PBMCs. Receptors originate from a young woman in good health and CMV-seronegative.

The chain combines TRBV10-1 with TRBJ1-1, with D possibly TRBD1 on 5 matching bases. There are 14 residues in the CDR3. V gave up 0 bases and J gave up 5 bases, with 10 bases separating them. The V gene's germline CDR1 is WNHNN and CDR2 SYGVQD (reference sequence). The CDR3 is CASSESAGRTEAFF. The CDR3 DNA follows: TGCGCCAGCAGTGAGTCAGCAGGGAGGACTGAAGCTTTCTTT.

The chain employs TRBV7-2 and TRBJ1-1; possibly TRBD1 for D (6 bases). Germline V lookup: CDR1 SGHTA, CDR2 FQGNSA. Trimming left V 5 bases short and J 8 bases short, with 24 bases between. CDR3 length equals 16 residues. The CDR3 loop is CASSPAGGSGRGEAFF. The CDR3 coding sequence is TGTGCCAGCAGCCCAGCGGGGGGGTCGGGGAGGGGGGAAGCTTTCTTT.

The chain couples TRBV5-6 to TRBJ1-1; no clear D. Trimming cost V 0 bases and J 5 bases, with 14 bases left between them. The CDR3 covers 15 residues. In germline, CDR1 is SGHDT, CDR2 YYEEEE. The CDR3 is CASSLEPTSETEAFF. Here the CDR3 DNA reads TGTGCCAGCAGCTTGGAACCCACAAGCGAGACTGAAGCTTTCTTT.

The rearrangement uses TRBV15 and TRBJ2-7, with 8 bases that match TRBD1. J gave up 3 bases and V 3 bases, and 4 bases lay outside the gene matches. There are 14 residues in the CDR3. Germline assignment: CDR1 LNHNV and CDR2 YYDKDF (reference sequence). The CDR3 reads CATSSAGQGYEQYF. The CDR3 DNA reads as TGTGCCACCAGCAGCGCTGGACAGGGCTACGAGCAGTACTTC. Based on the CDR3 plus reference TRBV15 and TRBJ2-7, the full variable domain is DAMVIQNPRYQVTQFGKPVTLSCSQTLNHNVMYWYQQKSSQAPKLLFHYYDKDFNNEADTPDNFQSRRPNTSFCFLDIRSPGLGDTAMYLCATSSAGQGYEQYFGPGTRLTVT.

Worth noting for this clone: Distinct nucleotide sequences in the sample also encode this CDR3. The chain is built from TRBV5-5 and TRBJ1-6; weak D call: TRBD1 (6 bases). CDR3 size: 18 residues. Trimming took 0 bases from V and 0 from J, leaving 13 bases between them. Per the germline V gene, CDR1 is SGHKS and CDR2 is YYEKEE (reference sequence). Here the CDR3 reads CASSLGTVISSYNSPLHF. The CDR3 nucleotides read TGTGCCAGCAGCTTGGGGACAGTGATTAGCTCCTATAATTCACCCCTCCACTTT.

CDR3 residues: CASSLSGTGVLYEQYF. As DNA, the CDR3 is TGTGCCAGCAGCCTATCCGGGACAGGGGTACTCTACGAGCAGTACTTC. The chain couples TRBV11-2 to TRBJ2-7, with 10 bases identical to TRBD1. The V gene end was trimmed by 5 bases and the J gene end by 3 bases; junction bases not matched to a gene: 10. Looked up from germline, CDR1 is SGHAT and CDR2 is FQNNGV. The CDR3 totals 16 residues.

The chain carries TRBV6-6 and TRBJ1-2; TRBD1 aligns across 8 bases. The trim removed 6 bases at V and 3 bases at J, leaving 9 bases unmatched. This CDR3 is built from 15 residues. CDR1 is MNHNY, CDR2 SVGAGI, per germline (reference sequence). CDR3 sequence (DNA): TGTGCCAGCAGCCAATCACCGGGACAGGACTATGGCTACACCTTC. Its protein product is CASSQSPGQDYGYTF.

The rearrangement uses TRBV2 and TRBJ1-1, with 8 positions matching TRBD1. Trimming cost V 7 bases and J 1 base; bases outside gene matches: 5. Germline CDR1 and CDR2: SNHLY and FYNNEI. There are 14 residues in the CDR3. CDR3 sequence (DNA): TGTGCCAGCAATCTAGGACAGGGGAACACTGAAGCTTTCTTT. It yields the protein CASNLGQGNTEAFF. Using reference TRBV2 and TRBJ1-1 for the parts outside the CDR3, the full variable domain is EPEVTQTPSHQVTQMGQEVILRCVPISNHLYFYWYRQILGQKVEFLVSFYNNEISEKSEIFDDQFSVERPDGSNFTLKIRSTKLEDSAMYFCASNLGQGNTEAFFGQGTRLTVV.

The CDR3 DNA sequence: TGTGCCACCACTCGCGGCGGGGACACAGATACGCAGTATTTT. It yields the protein CATTRGGDTDTQYF. The rearrangement uses TRBV15 and TRBJ2-3; D is possibly TRBD2 (6 bases). The CDR3 is 14 residues long. CDR1 and CDR2 (germline): LNHNV, YYDKDF (reference sequence). Deletions cut 7 bases from V and 2 bases from J, with 13 bases between.

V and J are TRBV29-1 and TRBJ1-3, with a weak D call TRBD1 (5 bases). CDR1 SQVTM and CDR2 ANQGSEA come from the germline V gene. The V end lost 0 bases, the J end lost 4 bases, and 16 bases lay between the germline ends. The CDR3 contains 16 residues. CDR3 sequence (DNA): TGCAGCGTTGAAGACCCGGGGGATCTAGTAGGAAACACCATATATTTT. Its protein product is CSVEDPGDLVGNTIYF.

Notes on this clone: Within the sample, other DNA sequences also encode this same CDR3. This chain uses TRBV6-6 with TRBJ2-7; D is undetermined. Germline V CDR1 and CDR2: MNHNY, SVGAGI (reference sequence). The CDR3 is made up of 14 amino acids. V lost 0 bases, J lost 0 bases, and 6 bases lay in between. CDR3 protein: CASSYSASSYEQYF. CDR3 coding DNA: TGTGCCAGCAGTTACTCTGCGAGCTCCTACGAGCAGTACTTC.

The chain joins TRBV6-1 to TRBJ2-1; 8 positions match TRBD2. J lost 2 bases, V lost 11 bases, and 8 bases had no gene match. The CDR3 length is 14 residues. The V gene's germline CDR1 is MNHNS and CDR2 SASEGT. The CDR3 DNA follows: TGTGCCGCCCAGCGGGGGCTCACCTACAATGAGCAGTTCTTC. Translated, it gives CAAQRGLTYNEQFF.

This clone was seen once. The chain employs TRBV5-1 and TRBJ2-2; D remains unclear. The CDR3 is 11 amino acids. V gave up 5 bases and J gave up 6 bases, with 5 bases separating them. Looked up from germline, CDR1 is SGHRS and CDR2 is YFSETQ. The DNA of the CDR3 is TGCGCCAGCAGTTTCTCCGGGGAGCTGTTTTTT. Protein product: CASSFSGELFF.

CDR3 in amino acids: CASSQDITDSSLPYF. As DNA, the CDR3 is TGCGCCAGCAGCCAAGATATAACGGACAGCAGCCTTCCGTACTTC. The gene calls are TRBV4-1 and TRBJ2-7; perhaps TRBD1 as D (6 bases). The ends were cut back, 0 bases at V and 12 bases at J, with 21 bases in the middle. CDR1 MGHRA and CDR2 YSYEKL come from the germline V gene. The CDR3 has 15 amino acids.

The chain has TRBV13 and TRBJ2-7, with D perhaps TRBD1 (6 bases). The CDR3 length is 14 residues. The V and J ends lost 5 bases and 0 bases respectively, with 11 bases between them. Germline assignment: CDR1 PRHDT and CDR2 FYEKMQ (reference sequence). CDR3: CASSPRGISYEQYF. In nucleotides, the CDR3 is TGTGCCAGCAGCCCCAGGGGTATCTCCTACGAGCAGTACTTC.

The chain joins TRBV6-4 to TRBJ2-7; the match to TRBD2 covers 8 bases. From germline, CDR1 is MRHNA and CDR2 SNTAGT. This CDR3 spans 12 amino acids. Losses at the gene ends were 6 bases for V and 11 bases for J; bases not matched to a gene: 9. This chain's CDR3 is CASRRAGLAEYF. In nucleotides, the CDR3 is TGTGCCAGCAGGAGGGCCGGACTAGCCGAGTACTTC.

The CDR3 DNA sequence: TGCAGCCCCGAGACAGCGTTGGAAACTGAAGCTTTCTTT. Amino acid sequence: CSPETALETEAFF. The chain joins TRBV29-1 to TRBJ1-1, with D possibly being TRBD1 (5 bases). Germline V gives CDR1 SQVTM, CDR2 ANQGSEA. Trimming removed 8 bases at V and 5 bases at J, with 18 bases between. The CDR3 is 13 residues long. Based on the CDR3 plus reference TRBV29-1 and TRBJ1-1, the full variable domain is SAVISQKPSRDICQRGTSLTIQCQVDSQVTMMFWYRQQPGQSLTLIATANQGSEATYESGFVIDKFPISRPNLTFSTLTVSNMSPEDSSIYLCSPETALETEAFFGQGTRLTVV.

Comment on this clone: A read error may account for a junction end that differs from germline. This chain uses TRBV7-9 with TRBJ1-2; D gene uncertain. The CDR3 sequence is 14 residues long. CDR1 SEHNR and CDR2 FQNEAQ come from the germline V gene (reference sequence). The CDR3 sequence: CSSSFKQLLYGYTF. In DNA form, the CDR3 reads TGTTCCAGCAGCTTCAAACAGCTCCTCTATGGCTACACCTTC. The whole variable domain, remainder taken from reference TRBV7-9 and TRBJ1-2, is DTGVSQNPRHKITKRGQNVTFRCDPISEHNRLYWYRQTLGQGPEFLTYFQNEAQLEKSRLLSDRFSAERPKGSFSTLEIQRTEQGDSAMYLCSSSFKQLLYGYTFGSGTRLTVV.

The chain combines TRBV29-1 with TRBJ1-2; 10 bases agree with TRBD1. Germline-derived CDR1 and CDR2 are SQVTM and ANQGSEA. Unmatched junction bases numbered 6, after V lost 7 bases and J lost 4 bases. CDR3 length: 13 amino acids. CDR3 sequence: CSDLGQGGYGYTF. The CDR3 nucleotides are TGCAGCGACCTTGGACAGGGGGGCTATGGCTACACCTTC.

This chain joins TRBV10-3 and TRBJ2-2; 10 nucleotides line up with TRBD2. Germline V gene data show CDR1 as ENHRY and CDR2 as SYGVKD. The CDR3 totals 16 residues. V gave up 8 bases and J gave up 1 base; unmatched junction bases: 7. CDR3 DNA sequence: TGTGCCATCGGTTCAGCGGGGGGGAAGAACACCGGGGAGCTGTTTTTT. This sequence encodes CAIGSAGGKNTGELFF.

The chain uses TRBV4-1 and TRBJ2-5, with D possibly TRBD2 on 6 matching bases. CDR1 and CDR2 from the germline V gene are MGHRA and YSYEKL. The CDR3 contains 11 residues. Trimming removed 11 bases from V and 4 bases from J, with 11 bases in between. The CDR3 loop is CAAGTGETQYF. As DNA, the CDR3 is TGCGCCGCCGGGACTGGAGAGACCCAGTACTTC.

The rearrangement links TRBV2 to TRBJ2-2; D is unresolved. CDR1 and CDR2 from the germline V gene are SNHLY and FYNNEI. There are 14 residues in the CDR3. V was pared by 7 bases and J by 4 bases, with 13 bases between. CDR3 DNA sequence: TGTGCCAGCAACCCCCCCAGTCCCACCGGGGAGCTGTTTTTT. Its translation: CASNPPSPTGELFF.

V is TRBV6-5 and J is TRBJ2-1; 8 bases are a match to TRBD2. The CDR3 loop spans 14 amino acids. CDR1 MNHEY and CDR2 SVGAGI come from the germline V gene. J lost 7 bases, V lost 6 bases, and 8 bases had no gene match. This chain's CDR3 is CASRRGAGRNEQFF. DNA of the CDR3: TGTGCCAGCAGGCGGGGGGCCGGGAGGAATGAGCAGTTCTTC.

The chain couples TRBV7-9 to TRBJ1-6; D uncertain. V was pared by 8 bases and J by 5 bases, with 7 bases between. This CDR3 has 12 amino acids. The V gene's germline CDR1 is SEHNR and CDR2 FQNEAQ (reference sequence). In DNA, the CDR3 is TGTGCCAGCGGCCGGGATAATTCACCCCTCCACTTT. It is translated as CASGRDNSPLHF.

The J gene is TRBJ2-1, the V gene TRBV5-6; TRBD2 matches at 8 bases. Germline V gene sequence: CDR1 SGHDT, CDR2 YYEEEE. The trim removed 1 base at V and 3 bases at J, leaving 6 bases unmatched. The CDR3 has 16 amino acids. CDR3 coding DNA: TGTGCCAGCAGCTTGTCCGGGGGGGCGTTCTACAATGAGCAGTTCTTC. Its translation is CASSLSGGAFYNEQFF.

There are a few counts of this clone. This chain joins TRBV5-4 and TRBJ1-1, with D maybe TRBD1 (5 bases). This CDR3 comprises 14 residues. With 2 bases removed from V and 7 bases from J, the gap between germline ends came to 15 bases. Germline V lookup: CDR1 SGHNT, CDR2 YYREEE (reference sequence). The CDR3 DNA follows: TGTGCCAGCAGCTTTCGGGGGGACGGGAATGAAGCTTTCTTT. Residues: CASSFRGDGNEAFF.